This is a list of T cell receptor beta chains from one sample in a study of PD-1 blockade in classical Hodgkin lymphoma. The table came from immunoSEQ multiplex PCR; TCRdb's copy has only in-frame clones and leaves some out. Altogether more than 20,000 clones are present, about 70% being singletons, with the ten largest covering 0.95% to 1.5%. Specimen: CD4+ T cells from blood, collected before the fourth cycle of nivolumab. The source of these receptors is a human donor with classical Hodgkin lymphoma. Each CDR3 is given with its conserved first and last residue. A D gene is named only where the DNA matches it firmly. Only part of the rows carry a size: once, few, many, or a class if the clone is expanded.

cdr3_length j_call clone_size d_call v_call cdr3_nt cdr3_aa
11 TRBJ2-7 NA NA TRBV6-5 TGTGCCAGCAGTTACAGCGGGGAGCAGTACTTC CASSYSGEQYF
11 TRBJ2-3 NA TRBD1 TRBV10-3 TGTGCCATCAGGGAGGACAGGGCGCAGTATTTT CAIREDRAQYF
13 TRBJ2-4 NA NA TRBV11-3 TGTGCCAGCAGCCTATCCCGTTGGGACATTCAGTACTTC CASSLSRWDIQYF
15 TRBJ2-1 NA NA TRBV5-8 TGTGCCAGCAGCCCGGAGGGGGGTATTAACAATGAGCAGTTCTTC CASSPEGGINNEQFF
14 TRBJ2-7 NA TRBD2 TRBV6-6 TGTGCCAGCAGTTTGAGTGGCGGGGGGGCCGAGCAGTACTTC CASSLSGGGAEQYF
13 TRBJ1-2 NA TRBD1 TRBV6-5 TGTGCCAGCAGTTACCAGGCAGGGGGTGGCTACACCTTC CASSYQAGGGYTF
13 TRBJ1-1 NA NA TRBV13 TGTGCCAGCAGCTTAGAGGTGAACACTGAAGCTTTCTTT CASSLEVNTEAFF
14 TRBJ2-3 NA NA TRBV27 TGTGCCAGCAGTCCTCGACGTTACACAGATACGCAGTATTTT CASSPRRYTDTQYF
16 TRBJ1-6 NA NA TRBV5-1 TGCGCCAGCAGCTTGGTGGTTGCCCAGGGAGGATCACCCCTCCACTTT CASSLVVAQGGSPLHF
14 TRBJ2-3 NA TRBD2 TRBV7-2 TGTGCCAGCAGCTGGGGACTAGCGGGGGATACGCAGTATTTT CASSWGLAGDTQYF
16 TRBJ1-1 NA NA TRBV7-9 TGTGCCAGCAGACCAACCTCAGTCATTGAGGACACTGAAGCTTTCTTT CASRPTSVIEDTEAFF
17 TRBJ1-1 NA NA TRBV28 TGTGCCAGCAGAGGAGGCGGGACACTCCCCCGGAACACTGAAGCTTTCTTT CASRGGGTLPRNTEAFF
14 TRBJ1-1 NA NA TRBV19 TGTGCCAGTAGTATAGGGACGGTAGATACTGAAGCTTTCTTT CASSIGTVDTEAFF
12 TRBJ2-7 NA NA TRBV6-5 TGTGCCAGCAGTAGGGTCTGGGGCGAGCAGTACTTC CASSRVWGEQYF
15 TRBJ2-2 few TRBD1 TRBV10-3 TGTGCCATCAGTGCCGGGACAGGGAGCACCGGGGAGCTGTTTTTT CAISAGTGSTGELFF
12 TRBJ2-1 NA NA TRBV15 TGTGCCACCAGCAGAGGGGCTGGTCGTCAGTTCTTC CATSRGAGRQFF
16 TRBJ1-4 NA NA TRBV21-1 TGTGCCACCAAGGCACAGGGAGAGACTACTAGAGAAAAACTGTTTTTT CATKAQGETTREKLFF
15 TRBJ2-7 NA NA TRBV27 TGTGCCAGCAGTTTTATAGGGTCCCTTACCTACGAGCAGTACTTC CASSFIGSLTYEQYF
15 TRBJ2-3 once NA TRBV4-1 TGCGCCAGCAGCCAAGCGGCCTTAGTCACAGATACGCAGTATTTT CASSQAALVTDTQYF
14 TRBJ1-5 NA NA TRBV6-6 TGTGCCAGCAGGCAGCCGTATAGCAATCAGCCCCAGCATTTT CASRQPYSNQPQHF
16 TRBJ2-3 once TRBD1 TRBV25-1 TGTGCCAGCAGTGAACGCACAGGGGGGCTCCCAGATACGCAGTATTTT CASSERTGGLPDTQYF
16 TRBJ2-3 NA TRBD1 TRBV10-3 TGTGCCATCAGTGCTCAGGGGGCCTTCGGCACAGATACGCAGTATTTT CAISAQGAFGTDTQYF
15 TRBJ1-1 NA NA TRBV19 TGTGCCAGTAGTCCTCAACGGGGCTGGACCACTGAAGCTTTCTTT CASSPQRGWTTEAFF
13 TRBJ2-2 NA TRBD2 TRBV7-9 TGTGCCAGCAGCGCCGCTAGCGGGGGTGAGCTGTTTTTT CASSAASGGELFF
16 TRBJ2-3 NA NA TRBV4-1 TGCGCCAGCAGCCAAGATCGGCAGCGAACCACAGATACGCAGTATTTT CASSQDRQRTTDTQYF
16 TRBJ1-6 NA TRBD1 TRBV15 TGTGCCACCAGCAGAGGGGCCGACAGGGGAGGGTCACCCCTCCACTTT CATSRGADRGGSPLHF
13 TRBJ1-2 NA NA TRBV11-2 TGTGCCAGCAGCTTGGGGAGGCGCTATGGCTACACCTTC CASSLGRRYGYTF
15 TRBJ1-2 NA NA TRBV4-3 TGCGCCAGCAGCCCGGGGAACTTAGGGACCTATGGCTACACCTTC CASSPGNLGTYGYTF
14 TRBJ1-1 NA NA TRBV5-1 TGCGCCAGCAGCTTGGGGCTGGGAGGGACTGAAGCTTTCTTT CASSLGLGGTEAFF
14 TRBJ1-1 NA TRBD1 TRBV6-5 TGTGCCAGCAGATTACAGGGGGTGAACACTGAAGCTTTCTTT CASRLQGVNTEAFF
14 TRBJ2-3 NA NA TRBV19 TGTGCCAGTAGTTCGTATGGGGGCACAGATACGCAGTATTTT CASSSYGGTDTQYF
11 TRBJ2-7 NA NA TRBV6-1 TGTGCCAGCAGATTGGGCCACGAGCAGTACTTC CASRLGHEQYF
18 TRBJ1-5 NA TRBD1 TRBV19 TGTGCCAGTAGTACCGTGGGACAGGGCCCCTTGCGCAATCAGCCCCAGCATTTT CASSTVGQGPLRNQPQHF
15 TRBJ2-1 few TRBD1 TRBV28 TGTGCCAGCAGTTTCCCACAGGGGGTCTACAATGAGCAGTTCTTC CASSFPQGVYNEQFF
14 TRBJ1-4 NA NA TRBV6-5 TGTGCCAGCAGTTACGGGAGGGTCGATGAAAAACTGTTTTTT CASSYGRVDEKLFF
17 TRBJ2-3 once TRBD2 TRBV11-2 TGTGCCAGCAGCTTAGATTCGGGACTAGCGGGCACAGATACGCAGTATTTT CASSLDSGLAGTDTQYF
13 TRBJ1-1 NA NA TRBV5-6 TGTGCCAGCACCCGGTTTTTGAACACTGAAGCTTTCTTT CASTRFLNTEAFF
18 TRBJ2-2 NA TRBD2 TRBV7-3 TGTGCCAGCAGCTTAACGGCTAGCGGGGCACGAGGCACCGGGGAGCTGTTTTTT CASSLTASGARGTGELFF
12 TRBJ1-6 few NA TRBV28 TGTGCCAGCAGGCCAGGGTTATCACCCCTCCACTTT CASRPGLSPLHF
14 TRBJ2-7 once TRBD1 TRBV7-2 TGTGCCAGCAGCTTATCTACAGGGGGCTACGAGCAGTACTTC CASSLSTGGYEQYF
15 TRBJ2-7 NA TRBD1 TRBV6-6 TGTGCCAGCAGTTGGCCGGGACAGGGAGGCTACGAGCAGTACTTC CASSWPGQGGYEQYF
17 TRBJ1-2 NA NA TRBV4-2 TGTGCCAGCAGCCAAGATAACTCCGCCGGGGGAGTCTATGGCTACACCTTC CASSQDNSAGGVYGYTF
15 TRBJ2-1 NA NA TRBV4-3 TGCGCCAGCAGCCAAGAGGAGAACTCCTACAATGAGCAGTTCTTC CASSQEENSYNEQFF
16 TRBJ1-5 NA NA TRBV30 TGTGCCTGGAGTGCGAATGGACGAAGGGGCAATCAGCCCCAGCATTTT CAWSANGRRGNQPQHF
14 TRBJ1-3 few NA TRBV6-5 TGTGCCAGCCGACAGGTTGCCTCTGGAAACACCATATATTTT CASRQVASGNTIYF
12 TRBJ1-5 few NA TRBV5-4 TGTGCCAGCAGCCTCCCCAATCAGCCCCAGCATTTT CASSLPNQPQHF
10 TRBJ2-1 NA TRBD2 TRBV20-1 TGCAGTGCTAGAGAGGCGGGGGGGTTCTTC CSAREAGGFF
15 TRBJ2-5 NA NA TRBV12-2 TGTGCAAGTCGCCCCGGGACAGGGGAGGGAGAGACCCAGTACTTC CASRPGTGEGETQYF
16 TRBJ2-3 NA NA TRBV7-2 TGTGCCAGCAGCTTACGGGGCGGGGCCGGCACAGATACGCAGTATTTT CASSLRGGAGTDTQYF
14 TRBJ1-1 few TRBD1 TRBV6-4 TGTGCCAGCAGCGACAGGGATTTGAACACTGAAGCTTTCTTT CASSDRDLNTEAFF
15 TRBJ2-7 NA TRBD1 TRBV9 TGTGCCAGCAGCGTATCGGCGACAGGGGAGTACGAGCAGTACTTC CASSVSATGEYEQYF
16 TRBJ2-5 once TRBD2 TRBV7-7 TGTGCTAGCAGCCCCCGGGATCGGGGAGGGGAGGAGACCCAGTACTTC CASSPRDRGGEETQYF
15 TRBJ1-2 NA NA TRBV6-1 TGTGCCAGCAGAGGGAGTTCTCAGGGATCTTATGGCTACACCTTC CASRGSSQGSYGYTF
15 TRBJ1-2 NA TRBD1 TRBV18 TGTGCCAGCTCACCAGGTGCAGGGGGAACCTATGGCTACACCTTC CASSPGAGGTYGYTF
16 TRBJ2-3 NA TRBD2 TRBV7-2 TGTGCCAGCAGCTTTGGGCGGGGGGCAAGCACAGATACGCAGTATTTT CASSFGRGASTDTQYF
15 TRBJ2-2 NA NA TRBV7-9 TGTGCCAGCAGCTTAAGGCTTGGGATTACCGGGGAGCTGTTTTTT CASSLRLGITGELFF
16 TRBJ2-1 NA TRBD2 TRBV28 TGTGCCAGCAGTTCAACTCCGGGACTAGCGGGGGGGCCGAAGATCTTC CASSSTPGLAGGPKIF
13 TRBJ2-5 NA NA TRBV2 TGTGCCGGGGGGGGCGGAAGACAAGAGACCCAGTACTTC CAGGGGRQETQYF
15 TRBJ1-5 NA TRBD1 TRBV19 TGTGCCAGTAGTAGCGGACAGGGAGGCAATCAGCCCCAGCATTTT CASSSGQGGNQPQHF
16 TRBJ2-7 few TRBD2 TRBV4-3 TGCGCCAGCAGCCAAGATAGCGGGAGTGGCGCCTACGAGCAGTACTTC CASSQDSGSGAYEQYF